This T cell receptor beta chain was sequenced during a study of shared clonotypes between healthy human individuals. Notes on the study in general: It was the few donors that limited the genetic and exposure-history diversity represented. Larger estimated richness was generally recorded for naive subsets relative to memory subsets.

As concerns this clone: The target antigen is unknown.

Germline lookup yields CDR1 SGHRS and CDR2 YFSETQ. The CDR3 covers 13 residues. The ends were cut back, 2 bases at V and 5 bases at J, with 11 bases in the middle. Clones were read by immunoSEQ multiplex PCR, and TCRdb kept only the in-frame ones, dropping some. Found here are 2.3 million or so clones, 85% to 95% of them singletons; the top ten hold around 0.4%. The clonotype originates from a young man in good health. Some clones in this sample may be carry-over from other donors' samples. The chain carries TRBV5-1 and TRBJ2-7, with TRBD1 as a possible D gene (6 bases). Sequenced input: naive CD4+ T cells from PBMCs. Subset here: CD45RA+ positively selected. The chain's CDR3 is CASSLPQGNEQYF. The CDR3 DNA is TGCGCCAGCAGCTTACCCCAGGGGAACGAGCAGTACTTC.